This T cell receptor (beta chain) was captured in a study of shared clonotypes between healthy human individuals. Looking at the study overall: Donors consisted of a couple of women and a few men between 18 and 49.

An assay was performed, and its level was deep. Sequencing was performed with immunoSEQ multiplex PCR; in TCRdb, only in-frame clones are kept and a portion is missing. Of some 2.1 million clones listed, less than 95% are singletons. Trimming shortened V by 6 bases and J by 3 bases, and 17 bases separated the two germline ends. The CDR3 runs to 15 residues. Germline assignment: CDR1 WSHSY and CDR2 SAAADI. Naive CD8 cells, CD45RO-negative and positively selected for CCR7, excluded terminally differentiated effector memory CD45RA+ cells. This sequence joins TRBV10-2 and TRBJ1-1; unclear D gene. The sequenced sample consisted of naive CD8+ T cells sorted from blood. The clonotype comes from a young man in good health. CDR3 in DNA: TGCGCCAGCAGGGACCCATTAGAGGAGTACACTGAAGCTTTCTTT. Its translation is CASRDPLEEYTEAFF.